Listed below are T cell receptor beta chains from one sample, sequenced in a study of identical twins. From the 5' RACE reads, TCRdb called clonotypes with MiXCR, one entry per CDR3 protein. The data contain around 230,000 distinct CDR3 sequences, 6.5% to 8% of them singletons. This sample was shared with a second study, whose subject was T cells expressing NK-cell markers.

The source material was CD8+ T cells sorted from blood. Receptors originate from a woman under 30 in good health. Each CDR3 is given with its conserved first and last residue. Each record gives: V gene, J gene, clone size, D gene, CDR3 protein, CDR3 DNA. A D gene is named only where the DNA matches it firmly. Only part of the rows carry a size: once, few, many, or a class if the clone is expanded.

V gene: TRBV3-1; J gene: TRBJ2-5; clone size: few; D gene: .; CDR3 protein: CASSQVGAGETQYF; CDR3 DNA: TGTGCCAGCAGCCAAGTTGGGGCCGGTGAGACCCAGTACTTC
V gene: TRBV19; J gene: TRBJ1-1; clone size: .; D gene: .; CDR3 protein: CASSIETGPRSEAFF; CDR3 DNA: TGTGCCAGTAGTATTGAGACAGGCCCAAGGTCTGAAGCTTTCTTT
V gene: TRBV25-1; J gene: TRBJ1-1; clone size: few; D gene: TRBD1; CDR3 protein: CASRGPGQGLSNTEAFF; CDR3 DNA: TGTGCCAGCCGGGGGCCGGGACAGGGCCTCTCGAACACTGAAGCTTTCTTT
V gene: TRBV10-3; J gene: TRBJ1-1; clone size: .; D gene: .; CDR3 protein: CAISEGREMNTEAFF; CDR3 DNA: TGTGCCATCAGTGAGGGAAGGGAAATGAACACTGAAGCTTTCTTT
V gene: TRBV20-1; J gene: TRBJ1-4; clone size: many; D gene: .; CDR3 protein: CSAPQGLNEKLFF; CDR3 DNA: TGCAGTGCCCCACAGGGCCTGAATGAAAAACTGTTTTTT
V gene: TRBV19; J gene: TRBJ2-1; clone size: .; D gene: .; CDR3 protein: CASSPSARNNEQFF; CDR3 DNA: TGTGCCAGTAGTCCCTCGGCTAGGAACAATGAGCAGTTCTTC
V gene: TRBV7-9; J gene: TRBJ2-7; clone size: many; D gene: TRBD2; CDR3 protein: CASSLISTSGSYEQYF; CDR3 DNA: TGTGCCAGCAGCTTGATTTCGACTAGCGGGAGCTACGAGCAGTACTTC
V gene: TRBV12-3/TRBV12-4; J gene: TRBJ2-2; clone size: many; D gene: .; CDR3 protein: CASRNTGELFF; CDR3 DNA: TGTGCCAGCAGGAACACCGGGGAGCTGTTTTTT
V gene: TRBV12-3/TRBV12-4; J gene: TRBJ1-3; clone size: .; D gene: .; CDR3 protein: CASSRLDRTGNTIYF; CDR3 DNA: TGTGCCAGCAGTCGCCTGGACAGAACTGGAAACACCATATATTTT
V gene: TRBV12-3/TRBV12-4; J gene: TRBJ2-1; clone size: many; D gene: .; CDR3 protein: CASSWGDWSSYNEQFF; CDR3 DNA: TGTGCCAGCAGCTGGGGGGACTGGAGCTCCTACAATGAGCAGTTCTTC
V gene: TRBV5-1; J gene: TRBJ2-7; clone size: many; D gene: TRBD2; CDR3 protein: CASSPSGGEYEWQYF; CDR3 DNA: TGCGCCAGCAGCCCTAGCGGCGGAGAGTACGAGTGGCAGTACTTC
V gene: TRBV27; J gene: TRBJ1-1; clone size: many; D gene: .; CDR3 protein: CASSTTWDTEAFF; CDR3 DNA: TGTGCCAGCAGTACGACCTGGGACACTGAAGCTTTCTTT
V gene: TRBV12-5; J gene: TRBJ1-3; clone size: few; D gene: .; CDR3 protein: CASGLVTRGVRSGNTIYF; CDR3 DNA: TGTGCTAGTGGTTTGGTCACCCGGGGGGTCCGGTCTGGAAACACCATATATTTT
V gene: TRBV30; J gene: TRBJ2-1; clone size: .; D gene: TRBD1; CDR3 protein: CASTVTGTCFF; CDR3 DNA: TGTGCCTCGACAGTGACAGGGACCTGTTTTTTC
V gene: TRBV5-1; J gene: TRBJ2-2; clone size: .; D gene: TRBD2; CDR3 protein: CASSWTSGRARELFF; CDR3 DNA: TGCGCCAGCAGCTGGACTAGCGGGAGGGCCCGGGAGCTGTTTTTT
V gene: TRBV6-5; J gene: TRBJ2-3; clone size: many; D gene: TRBD1; CDR3 protein: CASSPDRATQYF; CDR3 DNA: TGTGCCAGCAGTCCTGACAGGGCTACGCAGTATTTT
V gene: TRBV10-1; J gene: TRBJ2-2; clone size: .; D gene: TRBD2; CDR3 protein: CASSSGLAPGELFF; CDR3 DNA: TGCGCCAGCAGCTCGGGACTAGCGCCCGGGGAGCTGTTTTTT
V gene: TRBV6-1; J gene: TRBJ2-3; clone size: few; D gene: TRBD2; CDR3 protein: CASRPLAGEVDTQYF; CDR3 DNA: TGTGCCAGCAGGCCACTAGCGGGGGAGGTAGATACGCAGTATTTT
V gene: TRBV7-2; J gene: TRBJ1-3; clone size: many; D gene: .; CDR3 protein: CASSPRRGYGNTIYF; CDR3 DNA: TGTGCCAGCAGCCCCAGAAGGGGGTATGGAAACACCATATATTTT
V gene: TRBV16; J gene: TRBJ2-7; clone size: many; D gene: .; CDR3 protein: CASSQSLHEQYF; CDR3 DNA: TGTGCCAGCAGCCAATCCCTCCACGAGCAGTACTTC
V gene: TRBV10-2; J gene: TRBJ1-1; clone size: many; D gene: .; CDR3 protein: CASGGQGTEAFF; CDR3 DNA: TGCGCCAGCGGGGGGCAGGGAACTGAAGCTTTCTTT
V gene: TRBV7-9; J gene: TRBJ1-5; clone size: few; D gene: TRBD1; CDR3 protein: CASSFGQGHGPQHF; CDR3 DNA: TGTGCCAGCAGCTTCGGACAGGGTCACGGGCCCCAGCATTTT
V gene: TRBV7-9; J gene: TRBJ2-2; clone size: few; D gene: .; CDR3 protein: CASSPGVLKNTGELFF; CDR3 DNA: TGTGCCAGCAGCCCAGGGGTCCTAAAGAACACCGGGGAGCTGTTTTTT
V gene: TRBV4-1; J gene: TRBJ1-2; clone size: .; D gene: TRBD1; CDR3 protein: CASSQDGTGTYGYTF; CDR3 DNA: TGCGCCAGCAGCCAAGATGGGACAGGGACTTATGGCTACACCTTC